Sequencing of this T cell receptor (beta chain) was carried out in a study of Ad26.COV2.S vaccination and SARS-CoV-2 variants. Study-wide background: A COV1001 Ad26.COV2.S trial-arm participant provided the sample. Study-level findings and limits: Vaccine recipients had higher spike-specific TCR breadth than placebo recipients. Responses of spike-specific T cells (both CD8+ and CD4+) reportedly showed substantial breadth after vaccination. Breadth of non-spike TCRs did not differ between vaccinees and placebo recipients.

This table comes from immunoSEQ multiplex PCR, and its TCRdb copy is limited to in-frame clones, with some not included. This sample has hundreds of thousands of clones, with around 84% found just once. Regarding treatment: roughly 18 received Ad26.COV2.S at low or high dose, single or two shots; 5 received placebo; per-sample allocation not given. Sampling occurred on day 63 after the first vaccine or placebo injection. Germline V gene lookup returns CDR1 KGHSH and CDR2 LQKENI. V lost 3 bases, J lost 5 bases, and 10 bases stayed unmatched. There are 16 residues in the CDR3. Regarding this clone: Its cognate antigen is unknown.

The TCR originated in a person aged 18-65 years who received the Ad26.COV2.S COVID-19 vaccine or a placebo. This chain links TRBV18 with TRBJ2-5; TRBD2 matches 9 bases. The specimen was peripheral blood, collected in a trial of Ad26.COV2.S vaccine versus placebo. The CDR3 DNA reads TGTGCCAGCTCACCGCTTAGACTAGCGGCGGAGGAGACCCAGTACTTC. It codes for CASSPLRLAAEETQYF.